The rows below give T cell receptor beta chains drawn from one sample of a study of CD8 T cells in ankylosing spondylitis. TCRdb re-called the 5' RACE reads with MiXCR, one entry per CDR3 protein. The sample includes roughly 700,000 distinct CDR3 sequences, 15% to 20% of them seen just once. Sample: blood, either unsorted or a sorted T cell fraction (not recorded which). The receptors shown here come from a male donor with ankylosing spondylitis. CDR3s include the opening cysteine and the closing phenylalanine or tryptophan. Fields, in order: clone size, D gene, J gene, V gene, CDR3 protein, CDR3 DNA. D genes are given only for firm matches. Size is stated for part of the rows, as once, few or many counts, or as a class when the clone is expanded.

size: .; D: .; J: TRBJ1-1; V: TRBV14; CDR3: CASSQVGNKNTEAFF; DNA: TGTGCCAGCAGCCAAGTTGGGAATAAGAACACTGAAGCTTTCTTT
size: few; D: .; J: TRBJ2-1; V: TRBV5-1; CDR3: CASSLVQATYNEQFF; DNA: TGCGCCAGCAGCTTGGTACAGGCCACTTACAATGAGCAGTTCTTC
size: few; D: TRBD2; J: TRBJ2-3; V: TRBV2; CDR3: CASSAGLGATDTQYF; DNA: TGTGCCAGCAGTGCTGGACTAGGAGCCACAGATACGCAGTATTTT
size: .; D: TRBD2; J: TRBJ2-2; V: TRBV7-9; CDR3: CASSPTSPDTGELFF; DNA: TGTGCCAGCAGTCCGACTAGCCCCGACACCGGGGAGCTGTTTTTT
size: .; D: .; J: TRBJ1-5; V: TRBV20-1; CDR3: CSAIGARGSNQPQHF; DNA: TGCAGTGCTATTGGGGCGAGGGGTAGCAATCAGCCCCAGCATTTT
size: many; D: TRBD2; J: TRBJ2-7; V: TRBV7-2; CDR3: CASSPRLAGSYEQYF; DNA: TGTGCCAGCAGCCCGAGACTAGCGGGTTCCTACGAGCAGTACTTC
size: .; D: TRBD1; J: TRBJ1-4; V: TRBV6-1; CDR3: CASRTGGRVEKLFF; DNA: TGTGCCAGCAGAACAGGGGGCCGGGTAGAAAAACTGTTTTTT
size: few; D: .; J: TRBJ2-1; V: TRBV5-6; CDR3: CASSFGLSYNEQFF; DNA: TGTGCCAGCAGCTTTGGACTGTCCTACAATGAGCAGTTCTTC
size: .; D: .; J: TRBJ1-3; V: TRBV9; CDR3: CASSVEGGAGNTIYF; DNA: TGTGCCAGCAGCGTAGAAGGGGGTGCGGGAAACACCATATATTTT
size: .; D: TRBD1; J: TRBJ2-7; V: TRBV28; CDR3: CASSQTGGTHEQYF; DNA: TGTGCCAGCAGCCAGACAGGGGGGACCCACGAGCAGTACTTC
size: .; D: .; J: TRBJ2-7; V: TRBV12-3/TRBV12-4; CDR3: CASSLMGNTYEQYF; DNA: TGTGCCAGCAGTTTAATGGGGAATACCTACGAGCAGTACTTC
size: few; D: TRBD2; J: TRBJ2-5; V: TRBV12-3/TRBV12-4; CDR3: CASSPGTSVQETQYF; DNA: TGTGCCAGCAGTCCCGGGACTAGCGTCCAAGAGACCCAGTACTTC
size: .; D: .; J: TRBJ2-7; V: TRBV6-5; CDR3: CASSLSQGFVPYEQYF; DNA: TGTGCCAGCAGTTTGTCTCAGGGTTTTGTCCCCTACGAGCAGTACTTC
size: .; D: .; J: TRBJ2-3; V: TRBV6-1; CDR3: CASKGTHTDTQYF; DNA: TGTGCCAGCAAAGGCACCCACACAGATACGCAGTATTTT
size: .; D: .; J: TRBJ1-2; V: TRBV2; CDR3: CASSEDLGGYTF; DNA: TGTGCCAGCAGTGAAGACTTGGGAGGCTACACCTTC
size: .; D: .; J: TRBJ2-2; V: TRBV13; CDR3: CASSDTDVSTGELFF; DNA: TGTGCCAGCAGCGATACAGATGTAAGCACCGGGGAGCTGTTTTTT
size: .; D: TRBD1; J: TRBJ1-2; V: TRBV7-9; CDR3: CASSSTPAGGASYTF; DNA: TGTGCCAGCAGCTCAACCCCGGCAGGGGGTGCAAGCTACACCTTC
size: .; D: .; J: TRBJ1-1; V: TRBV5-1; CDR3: CASSLEGGANTEAFF; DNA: TGCGCCAGCAGCTTGGAAGGGGGGGCGAACACTGAAGCTTTCTTT
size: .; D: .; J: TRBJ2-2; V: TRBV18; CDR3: CASSSRRTGELFF; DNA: TGTGCCAGCTCATCTCGGAGGACCGGGGAGCTGTTTTTT
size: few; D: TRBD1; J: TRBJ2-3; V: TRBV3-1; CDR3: CASSPTTGATTDTQYF; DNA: TGTGCCAGCAGCCCCACGACAGGGGCGACCACAGATACGCAGTATTTT
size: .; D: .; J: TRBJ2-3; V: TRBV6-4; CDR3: CASSDTGLTDTQYF; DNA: TGTGCCAGCAGTGACACAGGGTTAACAGATACGCAGTATTTT
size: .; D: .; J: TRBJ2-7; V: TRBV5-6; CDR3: CASAVQRGYEQYF; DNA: TGTGCCAGCGCCGTCCAGAGGGGCTACGAGCAGTACTTC
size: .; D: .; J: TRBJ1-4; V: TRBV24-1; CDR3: CATRVYVGRTKATNEKLFF; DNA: TGTGCCACCAGGGTTTACGTCGGGCGCACCAAGGCAACTAATGAAAAACTGTTTTTT
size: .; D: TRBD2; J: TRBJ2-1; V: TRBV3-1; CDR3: CASSQDRGGQQFF; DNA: TGTGCCAGCAGCCAAGACCGGGGGGGGCAGCAGTTCTTC
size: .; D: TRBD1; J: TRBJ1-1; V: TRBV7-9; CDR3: CASSFTTGLTDEAFF; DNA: TGTGCCAGCAGCTTTACGACAGGGCTTACTGATGAAGCTTTCTTT
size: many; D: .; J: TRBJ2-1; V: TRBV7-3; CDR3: CASSLTGGSSYNEQFF; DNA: TGTGCCAGCAGCTTAACTGGAGGGAGCTCCTACAATGAGCAGTTCTTC
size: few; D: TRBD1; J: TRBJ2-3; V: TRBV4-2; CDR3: CASSQARTGGVSTQYF; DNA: TGTGCCAGCAGCCAAGCCAGGACAGGGGGTGTATCAACGCAGTATTTT
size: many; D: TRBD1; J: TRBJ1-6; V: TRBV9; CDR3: CASSGQGADSPLHF; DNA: TGTGCCAGCAGCGGACAGGGGGCAGATTCACCCCTCCACTTT
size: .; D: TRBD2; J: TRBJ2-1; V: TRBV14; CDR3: CASSQRWGGRAYNEQFF; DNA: TGTGCCAGCAGCCAAAGGTGGGGCGGGAGGGCCTACAATGAGCAGTTCTTC